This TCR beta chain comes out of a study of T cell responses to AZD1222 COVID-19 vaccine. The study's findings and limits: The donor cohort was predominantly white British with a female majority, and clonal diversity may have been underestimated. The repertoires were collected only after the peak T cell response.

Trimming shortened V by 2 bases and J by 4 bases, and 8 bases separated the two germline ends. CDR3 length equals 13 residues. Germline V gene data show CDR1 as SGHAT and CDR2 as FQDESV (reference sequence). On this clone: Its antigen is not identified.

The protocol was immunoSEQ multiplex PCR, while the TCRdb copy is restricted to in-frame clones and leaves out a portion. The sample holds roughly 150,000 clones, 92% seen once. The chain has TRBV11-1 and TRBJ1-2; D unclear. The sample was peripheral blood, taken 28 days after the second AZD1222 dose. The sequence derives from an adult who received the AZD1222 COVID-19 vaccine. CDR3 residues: CASSLQGPYGYTF. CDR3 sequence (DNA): TGTGCCAGCAGCTTACAAGGGCCCTATGGCTACACCTTC.